This T cell receptor beta chain emerged from a study of CD8+CD57+ T cells in acquired aplastic anemia. General study findings and limits: Shared by patients and controls, 25 to 35 CD8+ CDR3s were abundant in patients.

CDR1 LNHDA and CDR2 SQIVND come from the germline V gene (reference sequence). The CDR3 is 14 residues long, ends included. Note on this clonotype: Its matching antigen is unknown. The DNA is left out, because the CDR3 cannot be placed on it with certainty; the CDR3 is given as TCRdb lists it.

It was genomic DNA that served as the template for profiling TCR beta VDJ and CDR3. MiXCR, applied by TCRdb to the reads, yields one record per CDR3 protein. The table includes just over 400,000 distinct CDR3 sequences, 55% to 70% detected once. The TCR comes from a human donor in good health, serving as a control. Sequencing input: sorted CD4+, CD8+, or CD8+CD57+ T cells (not recorded which) from PBMCs. The chain recombines TRBV19 with TRBJ1-6; the listed D gene, TRBD1, was not tested against the DNA. CDR3 region: CASSGTGTMATPSF.